This T cell receptor (beta chain) was retrieved from a study of blood T cell repertoires in COVID-19 (dated by TCRdb to 2018 to 2020). Some background on the complete study: The collaborator samples originated in the United States, Italy and Spain and spanned the acute and convalescent phases of COVID-19. Where available, HLA class I and class II types were obtained from metadata supplied by the sample provider rather than from assay-based typing. Subjects who had been exposed to COVID-19, were actively infected with it, or had recovered from it provided the deeply sampled blood TCRbeta repertoires that made up the dataset. The material from the prospective study consisted of cDNA or gDNA derived from T cells, B-cell-depleted T cells, or PBMCs. The samples were drawn from the first 160 participants of the ongoing ImmuneRACE study and from 950 to 1,500 subjects provided by 6 global collaborators. A freely available public database, intended as a resource for researchers studying the immune response to SARS-CoV-2, is where the repertoires were released. The sample metadata nearly always contained a de-identified subject ID, COVID-19 status, age in years and sex.

Here is what the overall study found, with its caveats: The amount of clinical and demographic metadata varied by source and participant and was provided uncurated.

Trimming removed 6 bases from V and 8 bases from J, leaving 13 bases between the germline ends. The CDR3 numbers 12 residues from cysteine through phenylalanine. Just the 36-base CDR3 DNA is kept, in frame starting at base 1. CDR1 and CDR2 were assigned from the germline V gene (reference sequence) as WNHNN and SYGVQD. The immunoSEQ Assay, a bias-controlled multiplex PCR, was used to amplify TCRbeta CDR3 regions from genomic DNA. In the original analysis: Nucleated cell counts per sample were estimated from amplification of reference gene primers within the assay. To quantify the absolute abundance of each unique TCRbeta CDR3 rearrangement, sequence reads were collapsed and filtered. Productive Simpson clonality was computed per sample as the square root of Simpson's diversity index over productive rearrangements. Drawn from immuneACCESS, this table holds only the in-frame rearrangements with V and J called that TCRdb kept. Clones are partly lost; checked studies trace under half to an unresolved V gene and leave the rest unexplained. V and J calls and clone size are as listed in that table; D and trimming were resolved from the DNA. Present in this sample are under 350,000 clones, roughly 89% of which were seen just once. The ten largest clones represent approximately 4.6% of the sample.

Each collaborating institution followed its own protocols to collect whole blood in K2EDTA tubes. For TCRbeta analysis, collaborators shipped samples as frozen whole blood, isolated PBMCs, or DNA extracted from either of those sample types. Points on this clone: Its antigen is unknown. Per-base quality was not reported, and no clone a single base away is much larger than it.

Sequences were obtained from peripheral blood. This TCR came from a middle-aged man with acute or convalescent COVID-19. The chain links TRBV10-1 with TRBJ1-2; a tentative D call is TRBD1 (5 bases match). The CDR3 protein is CASSPDSGGYTF. The DNA is TGCGCCAGCAGCCCCGACAGTGGGGGCTACACCTTC.